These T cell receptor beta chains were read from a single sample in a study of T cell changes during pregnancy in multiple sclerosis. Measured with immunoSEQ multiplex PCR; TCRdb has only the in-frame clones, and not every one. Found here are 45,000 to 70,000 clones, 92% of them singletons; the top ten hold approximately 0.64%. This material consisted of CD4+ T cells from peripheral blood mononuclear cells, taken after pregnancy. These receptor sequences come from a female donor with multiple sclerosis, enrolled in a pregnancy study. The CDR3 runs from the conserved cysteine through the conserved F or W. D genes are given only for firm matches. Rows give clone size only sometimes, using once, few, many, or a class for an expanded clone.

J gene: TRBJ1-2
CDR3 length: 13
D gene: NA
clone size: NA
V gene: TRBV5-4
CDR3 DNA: TGTGCCAGCACCAAGACGGGAGTCTATGGCTACACCTTC
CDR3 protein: CASTKTGVYGYTF

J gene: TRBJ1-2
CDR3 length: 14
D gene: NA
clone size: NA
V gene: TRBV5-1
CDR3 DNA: TGCGCCAGCAGCTTGGATTCGTCTAACTATGGCTACACCTTC
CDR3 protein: CASSLDSSNYGYTF

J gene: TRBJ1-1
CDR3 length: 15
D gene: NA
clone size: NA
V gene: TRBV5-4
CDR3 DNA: TGTGCCAGCAGCAACGGACAGCTAATGAACACTGAAGCTTTCTTT
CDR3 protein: CASSNGQLMNTEAFF

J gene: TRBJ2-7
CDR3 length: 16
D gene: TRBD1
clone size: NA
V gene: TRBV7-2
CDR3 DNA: TGTGCCAGCAGCTTAGCTCCAGGGGGCAGCTCCTACGAGCAGTACTTC
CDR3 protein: CASSLAPGGSSYEQYF

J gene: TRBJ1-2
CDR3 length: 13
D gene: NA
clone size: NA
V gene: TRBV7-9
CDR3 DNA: TGTGCCAGCAGCTTACTCCATACGGATGGCTACACCTTC
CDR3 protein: CASSLLHTDGYTF

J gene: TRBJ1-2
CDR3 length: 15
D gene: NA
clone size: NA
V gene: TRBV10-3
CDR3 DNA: TGTGCCATCATCCCAGGATTGGCCCTTAACTATGGCTACACCTTC
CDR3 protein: CAIIPGLALNYGYTF

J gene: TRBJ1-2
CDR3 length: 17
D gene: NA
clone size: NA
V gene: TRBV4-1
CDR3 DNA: TGCGCCAGCAGCCAAGGGCGACAGCTGCACACTAACTATGGCTACACCTTC
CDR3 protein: CASSQGRQLHTNYGYTF

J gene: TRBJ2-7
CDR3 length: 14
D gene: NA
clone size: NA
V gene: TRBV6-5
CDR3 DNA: TGTGCCAGCAGTTACGGAAAGCGGCCCCACGAGCAGTACTTC
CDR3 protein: CASSYGKRPHEQYF

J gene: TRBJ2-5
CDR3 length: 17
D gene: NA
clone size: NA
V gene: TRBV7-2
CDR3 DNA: TGTGCCAGCAGCGCCACCGGACAGATTACGTACCAAGAGACCCAGTACTTC
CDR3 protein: CASSATGQITYQETQYF

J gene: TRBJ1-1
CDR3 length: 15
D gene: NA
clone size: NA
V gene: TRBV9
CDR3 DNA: TGTGCCAGCAGCCCCACGCAGGTTGTAAACACTGAAGCTTTCTTT
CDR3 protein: CASSPTQVVNTEAFF

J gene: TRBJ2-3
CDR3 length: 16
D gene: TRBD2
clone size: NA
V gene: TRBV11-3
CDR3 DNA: TGTGCCAGCAGCTCGGAATCTAGCGGGGGTTCCCATCCGCAGTATTTT
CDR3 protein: CASSSESSGGSHPQYF

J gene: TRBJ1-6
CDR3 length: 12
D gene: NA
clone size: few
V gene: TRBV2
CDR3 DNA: TGTGCCAGCAGGAGTAGTTATTCACCCCTCCACTTT
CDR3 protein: CASRSSYSPLHF

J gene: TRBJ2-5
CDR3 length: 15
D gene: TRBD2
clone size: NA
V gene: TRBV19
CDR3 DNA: TGTGCCAGTAGATTGGCGGGGGGATACCAAGAGACCCAGTACTTC
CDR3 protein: CASRLAGGYQETQYF

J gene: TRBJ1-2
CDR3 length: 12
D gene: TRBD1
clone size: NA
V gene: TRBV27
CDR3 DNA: TGTGCCAGCAGACCGGGACAGGGTTCGGCCACCTTC
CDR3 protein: CASRPGQGSATF

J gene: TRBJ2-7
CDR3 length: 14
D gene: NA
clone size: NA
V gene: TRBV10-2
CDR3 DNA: TGCGCCAGCCTCAACCGGGAAGCGGGCCACGAGCAGTACTTC
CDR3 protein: CASLNREAGHEQYF

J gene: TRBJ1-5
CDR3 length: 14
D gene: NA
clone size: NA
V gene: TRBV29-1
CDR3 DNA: TGCAGCGTTGGGGCAGGCGCTAGCAATCAGCCCCAGCATTTT
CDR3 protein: CSVGAGASNQPQHF

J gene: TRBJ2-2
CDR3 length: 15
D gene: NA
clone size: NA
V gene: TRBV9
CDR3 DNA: TGTGCCAGCAGCGTTGGGGGACTCAACACCGGGGAGCTGTTTTTT
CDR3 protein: CASSVGGLNTGELFF

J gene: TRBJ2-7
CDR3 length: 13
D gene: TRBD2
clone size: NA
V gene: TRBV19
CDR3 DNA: TGTGCCAGTAGCTCAGTGGGGGGGTACGAGCAGTACTTC
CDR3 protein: CASSSVGGYEQYF

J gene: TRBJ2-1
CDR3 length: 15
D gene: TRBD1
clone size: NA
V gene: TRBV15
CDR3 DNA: TGTGCCACCAGCAGAGCCCTCGACAGGGTTAATGAGCAGTTCTTC
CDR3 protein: CATSRALDRVNEQFF

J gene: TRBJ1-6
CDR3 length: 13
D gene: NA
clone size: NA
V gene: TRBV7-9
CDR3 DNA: TGTGCCAGCAGCTTATTGGGGGGGTTCACCCTCCACTTT
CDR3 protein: CASSLLGGFTLHF

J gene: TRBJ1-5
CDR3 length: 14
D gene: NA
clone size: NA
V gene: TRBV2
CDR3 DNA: TGTGCCAGCAGCCAGGGGCGCGAGGGTCAGCCCCAGCATTTT
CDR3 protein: CASSQGREGQPQHF

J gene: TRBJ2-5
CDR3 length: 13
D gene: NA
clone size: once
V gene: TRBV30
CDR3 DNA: TGTGCCTGGAGTGTACGGTCGGGGGAGACCCAGTACTTC
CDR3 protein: CAWSVRSGETQYF

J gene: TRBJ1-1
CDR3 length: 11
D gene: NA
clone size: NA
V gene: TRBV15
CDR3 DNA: TGTGCCACCAGCAGAGATTATCGCAGGGCCTTT
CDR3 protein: CATSRDYRRAF

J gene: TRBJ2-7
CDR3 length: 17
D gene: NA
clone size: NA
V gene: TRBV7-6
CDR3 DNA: TGTGCCAGCAGCTTGGGTGGAAAGGGACACCGATTCTACGAGCAGTACTTC
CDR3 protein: CASSLGGKGHRFYEQYF

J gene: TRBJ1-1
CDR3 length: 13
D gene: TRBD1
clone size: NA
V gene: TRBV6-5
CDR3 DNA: TGTGCCAGCAAAAACAGGGGGACGACTGAAGCTTTCTTT
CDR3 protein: CASKNRGTTEAFF

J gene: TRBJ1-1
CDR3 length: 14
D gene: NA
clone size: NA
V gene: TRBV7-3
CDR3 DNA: TGTGCCAGCAGCGACACGGGGAGGGCATCCGAAGCTTTCTTT
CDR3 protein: CASSDTGRASEAFF

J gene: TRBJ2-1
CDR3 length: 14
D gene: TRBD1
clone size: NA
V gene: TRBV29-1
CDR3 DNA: TGCAGCGTTGACGCTGGACAGGGGGCCGATGAGCAGTTCTTC
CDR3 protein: CSVDAGQGADEQFF

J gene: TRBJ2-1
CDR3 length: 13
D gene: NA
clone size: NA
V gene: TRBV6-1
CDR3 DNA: TGTGCCAGCAGTGCCAGGACACCCAATGAGCAGTTCTTC
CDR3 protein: CASSARTPNEQFF

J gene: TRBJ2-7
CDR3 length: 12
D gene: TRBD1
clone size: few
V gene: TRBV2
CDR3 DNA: TGTGCCAGCGGGACAGGAATCTCCGAGCAGTACTTC
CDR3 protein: CASGTGISEQYF

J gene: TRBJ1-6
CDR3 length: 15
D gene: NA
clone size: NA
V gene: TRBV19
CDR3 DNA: TGTGCCAGTAGTATTACGGGGGTGGCTAATTCACCCCTCCACTTT
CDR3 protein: CASSITGVANSPLHF

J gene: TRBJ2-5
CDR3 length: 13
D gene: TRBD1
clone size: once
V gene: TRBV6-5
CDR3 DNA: TGTGCCAGCAGTAACACAGGGGTTGAGACCCAGTACTTC
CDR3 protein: CASSNTGVETQYF